This entry lists 22 T cell receptor beta chains sequenced from one sample in a study of shared clonotypes between healthy human individuals. The repertoire was sequenced with immunoSEQ multiplex PCR; TCRdb's copy has only in-frame clones and lacks some. Of around 500,000 clones in the sample, around 78% were seen once. Sequencing was performed on PBMCs. The receptor source for this set is a woman aged 35 to 49 in good health. Some clones in this sample may be carry-over from other donors' samples.

The CDR3: CASSVMKDSAYEQYF. The DNA for the CDR3 is TGTGCCAGCAGTGTTATGAAGGACAGCGCCTACGAGCAGTACTTC. The V and J genes are TRBV6-1 and TRBJ2-7; D may be TRBD1 (6 bases). Per the germline V gene, CDR1 is MNHNS and CDR2 is SASEGT. Trimming removed 4 bases from V and 2 bases from J, with 15 bases in between. The CDR3 extends over 15 amino acids.

Regarding this clone: This likely reflects a read error, since a far larger clone is one base away. The chain is built from TRBV30 and TRBJ2-7; unclear D gene. Per germline, CDR1 GTSNPN and CDR2 SVGIG (reference sequence). V gave up 3 bases and J gave up 6 bases, with 15 bases separating them. The CDR3 loop spans 13 amino acids. CDR3 DNA sequence: TGTGCCTGGAGAGTGTCCTTCGAAAGCGAGCAGTACTTC. Encoded protein: CAWRVSFESEQYF.

At least ten counts were recorded for this clone. The V gene is TRBV7-9, the J gene TRBJ2-3; D gene ambiguous. With 3 bases removed from V and 2 bases from J, the gap between germline ends came to 0 bases. In germline, CDR1 is SEHNR, CDR2 FQNEAQ (reference sequence). This CDR3 has 11 amino acids. The CDR3 nucleotides are TGTGCCAGCAGCTTCACAGATACGCAGTATTTT. This encodes CASSFTDTQYF.

The chain employs TRBV21-1 and TRBJ1-5. TRBV21-1 is a pseudogene locus. The length of the CDR3 is 16 residues. The CDR3 here is CASSTHGEGGNQPQHF. The CDR3 DNA reads as TGTGCCAGCAGCACCCACGGTGAGGGAGGGAATCAGCCCCAGCATTTT.

The genes are TRBV9 and TRBJ2-5, with 14 bases matching TRBD2. The CDR3 has 17 residues. With 3 bases clipped from V and 3 bases from J, the junction kept 7 bases outside the gene matches. Germline V lookup: CDR1 SGDLS, CDR2 YYNGEE. This CDR3 is CASSAGGTSGRKETQYF. CDR3 bases: TGTGCCAGCAGCGCAGGGGGGACTAGCGGGAGAAAAGAGACCCAGTACTTC.

The V and J genes are TRBV7-2 and TRBJ2-2; 12 nucleotides line up with TRBD2. The V and J ends lost 6 bases and 5 bases, in that order; junction bases with no gene match: 4. Germline lookup yields CDR1 SGHTA and CDR2 FQGNSA. CDR3 length: 15 residues. Here the CDR3 reads CASSSSGRGTGELFF. CDR3 DNA sequence: TGTGCCAGCAGTTCTAGCGGGAGGGGAACCGGGGAGCTGTTTTTT.

This clone was recorded once. This is likely an artifact of a read error, given a far larger clone one base away. This sequence joins TRBV30 and TRBJ1-1, with D perhaps TRBD1 (6 bases). The CDR3 has 14 amino acids. Per the germline V gene, CDR1 is GTSNPN and CDR2 is SVGIG (reference sequence). DNA for the CDR3: TGTGCCGCGGGACAAAGGGGGGGAACTAATGAAACTTTCTTT. Residues: CAAGQRGGTNETFF.

The CDR3 loop reads CASSQDWGTGREQYF. The CDR3 DNA reads as TGTGCCAGCAGCCAAGATTGGGGGACAGGGAGGGAGCAGTACTTC. J is TRBJ2-7 and V is TRBV4-2; 9 bases match TRBD1. CDR3 length equals 15 residues. V shed 0 bases and J 7 bases; nucleotides not matched to a gene: 7. Germline loops: CDR1 LGHNA, CDR2 YNFKEQ.

The chain employs TRBV18 and TRBJ2-3, with 8 bases aligning to TRBD1. The CDR3 spans 15 residues. Germline-derived CDR1 and CDR2 are KGHSH and LQKENI. V gave up 1 base and J gave up 4 bases; unmatched junction bases: 4. The CDR3 protein is CASSPRGQVPDTQYF. The CDR3, as DNA: TGTGCCAGCTCACCACGGGGACAGGTCCCAGATACGCAGTATTTT.

J is TRBJ1-1 and V is TRBV2; maybe TRBD1 (6 bases). The V end lost 4 bases, the J end lost 2 bases, and 14 bases lay between the germline ends. CDR3 length: 15 amino acids. The germline gives CDR1 SNHLY, CDR2 FYNNEI. CDR3 in amino acids: CASSGRGRGNTEAFF. As DNA, the CDR3 is TGTGCCAGCAGTGGCAGGGGACGGGGAAACACTGAAGCTTTCTTT. The full variable domain, its missing parts supplied by reference TRBV2 and TRBJ1-1, is EPEVTQTPSHQVTQMGQEVILRCVPISNHLYFYWYRQILGQKVEFLVSFYNNEISEKSEIFDDQFSVERPDGSNFTLKIRSTKLEDSAMYFCASSGRGRGNTEAFFGQGTRLTVV.

This clone was recorded many times. This rearrangement joins TRBV6-4 to TRBJ2-6; D ambiguous. Looked up from germline, CDR1 is MRHNA and CDR2 is SNTAGT. The CDR3 contains 14 residues. V lost 5 bases and J 4 bases, leaving 9 bases between the germline ends. DNA of the CDR3: TGTGCCAGCAGTCCTAATCAGGGGGCCAACGTCCTGACTTTC. Translated, it gives CASSPNQGANVLTF.

The V and J genes are TRBV18 and TRBJ1-1; D unresolved. The CDR3 loop spans 15 amino acids. The germline V and J ends were trimmed by 0 bases and 5 bases, with 13 bases remaining between them. The germline V gene has CDR1 KGHSH and CDR2 LQKENI. CDR3 sequence: CASSPPVPGWTEAFF. In DNA form, the CDR3 reads TGTGCCAGCTCACCACCGGTACCGGGGTGGACTGAAGCTTTCTTT. Full variable domain (missing parts from reference TRBV18 and TRBJ1-1): NAGVMQNPRHLVRRRGQEARLRCSPMKGHSHVYWYRQLPEEGLKFMVYLQKENIIDESGMPKERFSAEFPKEGPSILRIQQVVRGDSAAYFCASSPPVPGWTEAFFGQGTRLTVV.

This clone has just a few counts. The gene calls are TRBV11-2 and TRBJ2-7; 10 bases are a match to TRBD1. The length of the CDR3 is 16 residues. Germline CDR1 is SGHAT and CDR2 is FQNNGV. The ends lost 4 bases at V and 3 bases at J; junction bases unmatched: 9. The CDR3 DNA follows: TGTGCCAGCAGCTGGACCGGGACAGGGGACGGCTACGAGCAGTACTTC. Translated, it gives CASSWTGTGDGYEQYF.

This clone was observed at least ten times. This sequence joins TRBV7-2 and TRBJ1-2; 9 bases fit TRBD1. CDR1 and CDR2 from the germline V gene are SGHTA and FQGNSA. The length of the CDR3 is 19 residues. The junction had 16 bases not matched to a gene; V was cut back by 5 bases and J by 0 bases. The CDR3 sequence is CASSRTGGGLTPANYGYTF. CDR3 sequence (DNA): TGTGCCAGCAGCAGAACAGGGGGCGGCTTAACCCCTGCTAACTATGGCTACACCTTC.

The V call is TRBV2, the J call TRBJ1-4, with D maybe TRBD1 (5 bases). The CDR3 contains 14 residues. The germline gives CDR1 SNHLY, CDR2 FYNNEI. V dropped 2 bases and J dropped 7 bases, with 11 bases sitting between them. This chain's CDR3 is CASSELLGGEKLFF. CDR3 sequence (DNA): TGTGCCAGCAGTGAACTTTTGGGGGGTGAAAAACTGTTTTTT.

The chain has TRBV6-6 and TRBJ1-5; D is unresolved. CDR1 is MNHNY, CDR2 SVGAGI, per germline (reference sequence). This CDR3 spans 13 amino acids. V dropped 10 bases and J dropped 0 bases, with 10 bases sitting between them. CDR3 DNA sequence: TGTGCCACCTCGGACTATAGCAATCAGCCCCAGCATTTT. Its protein is CATSDYSNQPQHF.

The chain carries TRBV4-2 and TRBJ2-1; maybe TRBD1 (5 bases). Looked up from germline, CDR1 is LGHNA and CDR2 is YNFKEQ. Trimming removed 2 bases from V and 8 bases from J, with 10 bases in between. The CDR3 spans 13 residues. This CDR3 reads CASSQSQGYEQFF. The CDR3 DNA follows: TGTGCCAGCAGCCAAAGCCAGGGTTATGAGCAGTTCTTC.

The chain couples TRBV19 to TRBJ1-1, with D hard to call. V lost 6 bases and J lost 0, with 8 bases in between. This CDR3 region has 13 residues. Germline CDR1 LNHDA, CDR2 SQIVND (reference sequence). The CDR3 sequence: CASSLNMNTEAFF. CDR3 sequence (DNA): TGTGCCAGTAGCCTGAACATGAACACTGAAGCTTTCTTT.

The chain carries TRBV18 and TRBJ2-1, with 9 bases identical to TRBD1. Germline assignment: CDR1 KGHSH and CDR2 LQKENI. Unmatched junction bases numbered 8, after V lost 6 bases and J lost 8 bases. The CDR3 has 14 amino acids. The CDR3 DNA reads as TGTGCCAGCTCGCCCGGGACAGGGCCTTATGAGCAGTTCTTC. Protein: CASSPGTGPYEQFF.

The rearrangement uses TRBV7-2 and TRBJ2-2, with a possible D match to TRBD2 (6 bases). Trimming shortened V by 4 bases and J by 1 base, and 7 bases separated the two germline ends. Germline V gene lookup returns CDR1 SGHTA and CDR2 FQGNSA. The CDR3 loop spans 14 amino acids. The DNA of the CDR3 is TGTGCCAGCAGCTCCGGGGGGAACACCGGGGAGCTGTTTTTT. It encodes CASSSGGNTGELFF.

V usage is TRBV27 and J usage is TRBJ1-2; 9 nucleotides line up with TRBD1. Germline lookup yields CDR1 MNHEY and CDR2 SMNVEV (reference sequence). With 4 bases clipped from V and 5 bases from J, the junction kept 5 bases outside the gene matches. The CDR3 runs 14 residues. The CDR3 region has the DNA TGTGCCAGCAGTTCACGACAGGGGGGGTATGGCTACACCTTC. It encodes CASSSRQGGYGYTF.

This clone occurred many times. The rearrangement joins TRBV28 to TRBJ2-1, with D perhaps matching TRBD1 or TRBD2 (9 bases each). The V end was cut by 3 bases, the J end by 4 bases, with 34 bases between. The CDR3 is made up of 22 amino acids. The V gene's germline CDR1 is MDHEN and CDR2 SYDVKM. CDR3 region: CASSFPTRGQGSASGNYNEQFF. The CDR3 DNA is TGTGCCAGCAGTTTCCCCACCCGGGGACAGGGTTCGGCTAGCGGGAATTACAATGAGCAGTTCTTC.